A selection of T cell receptor beta chains follows, all from one sample in a study of blood T cell repertoires in COVID-19. TCRdb's copy holds only in-frame clones and misses some; the assay was immunoSEQ multiplex PCR. The sample records over 130,000 clones, about 86% being singletons. The sample was peripheral blood. These receptors were taken from a man aged 70-80 years with acute or convalescent COVID-19. The CDR3 runs from the conserved cysteine through the conserved F or W. The D gene is left open where the match is weak. The size of a clone is reported for some rows only, either as once, few or many, or as a class for expanded clones.

j_call | v_call | d_call | clone_size | cdr3_nt | cdr3_aa
TRBJ2-3 | TRBV27 | TRBD2 | NA | TGTGCCAGCAGTTGGACCGCGACTAGCGGGAGAACAGATACGCAGTATTTT | CASSWTATSGRTDTQYF
TRBJ2-1 | TRBV9 | NA | NA | TGTGCCAGCAGCGTATACTCTAGGGGGATAGCTTCCTACAATGAGCAGTTCTTC | CASSVYSRGIASYNEQFF
TRBJ1-5 | TRBV28 | NA | NA | TGTGCCAGCAGTTTTGGCTCCAGGGATCAGCCCCAGCATTTT | CASSFGSRDQPQHF
TRBJ2-2 | TRBV19 | NA | NA | TGTGCCAGTAGTGAGTGGGGAGCGAACACCGGGGAGCTGTTTTTT | CASSEWGANTGELFF
TRBJ2-7 | TRBV27 | NA | NA | TGTGCCAGCAGTTTTAGACAGGAGTCCGAGCAGTACTTC | CASSFRQESEQYF
TRBJ1-1 | TRBV29-1 | NA | NA | TGCAGCGTTGAAACAGGGCTGGCTGAAGCTTTCTTT | CSVETGLAEAFF
TRBJ2-2 | TRBV11-2 | NA | NA | TGTGCCAGCAGCTTTCTGAACGGGAGAATAAACACCGGGGAGCTGTTTTTT | CASSFLNGRINTGELFF
TRBJ2-5 | TRBV19 | TRBD1 | NA | TGTGCCAGTAGCAGGACAGGGGGTTTGGAGCTTCCGTACTTC | CASSRTGGLELPYF
TRBJ1-2 | TRBV28 | NA | NA | TGTGCCAGCAGTTTATGGGGCGGGGACAACTATGGCTACACCTTC | CASSLWGGDNYGYTF
TRBJ2-2 | TRBV4-1 | NA | NA | TGCGCCAGCAGCCAAGATGAGGATGCGAGCACCGGGGAGCTGTTTTTT | CASSQDEDASTGELFF
TRBJ1-1 | TRBV7-8 | NA | few | TGTGCCAGCAGCTTAGCCGGACACTTCACTGAAGCTTTCTTT | CASSLAGHFTEAFF
TRBJ2-7 | TRBV5-1 | NA | NA | TGCGCCAGCAGCTTGGACGGGAGAGGAGTCGAGCAGTACTTC | CASSLDGRGVEQYF
TRBJ1-1 | TRBV7-2 | NA | NA | TGTGCCAGCAGACCTACAGTGAACACTGAAGCTTTCTTT | CASRPTVNTEAFF
TRBJ2-7 | TRBV6-5 | NA | NA | TGTGCCAGCCAACGACTCATTAGCTCCTACGAGCAGTACTTC | CASQRLISSYEQYF
TRBJ1-5 | TRBV6-5 | TRBD1 | NA | TGTGCCAGCAGCGGACAGGGGGATCAGCCCCAGCATTTT | CASSGQGDQPQHF
TRBJ1-6 | TRBV28 | TRBD1 | NA | TGTGCCAGCAGTTTATTCCGGGACAGGGATCGAAATTCACCCCTCCACTTT | CASSLFRDRDRNSPLHF
TRBJ1-6 | TRBV3-1/TRBV3-2 | TRBD1 | NA | TGTGCCAGCAGCCATGCTGGGACAGTCGGGAATTCACCCCTCCACTTT | CASSHAGTVGNSPLHF
TRBJ2-7 | TRBV23-1 | TRBD2 | NA | TGCGCCAGCAGTCAATCTAAAGGACAGCCCGGGAGGGACTACGAGCAGTACTTC | CASSQSKGQPGRDYEQYF
TRBJ1-1 | TRBV20-1 | NA | NA | TGCAGTGTCTATAAGAACACTGAAGCTTTCTTT | CSVYKNTEAFF
TRBJ1-6 | TRBV7-2 | NA | NA | TGTGCCAGCAGCCCAGGGAATAGTAATTCACCCCTCCACTTT | CASSPGNSNSPLHF
TRBJ2-5 | TRBV6-2/TRBV6-3 | NA | NA | TGTGCCAGCAGTCCGGGACTTCCTGGAGAGACCCAGTACTTC | CASSPGLPGETQYF
TRBJ1-4 | TRBV19 | NA | few | TGTGCCAGTAGTAAACCGGGACACCCGGAAAAACTGTTTTTT | CASSKPGHPEKLFF
TRBJ2-2 | TRBV18 | NA | NA | TGTGCCAGCTCACCACTTCTAGGAGGGATCACCGGGGAGCTGTTTTTT | CASSPLLGGITGELFF
TRBJ2-1 | TRBV19 | TRBD2 | NA | TGTGCCAGTAGTATTACGGCAGCGGGAGTGGGCTATGAACAGTTCTTC | CASSITAAGVGYEQFF
TRBJ2-1 | TRBV19 | TRBD2 | NA | TGTGCCAGTAGTACGCGGGAGGGTGTGAATGAGCAGTTCTTC | CASSTREGVNEQFF
TRBJ2-7 | TRBV27 | NA | NA | TGTGCCAGCAGTTTAAGTCGGCTAGCTTACGAGCAGTACTTC | CASSLSRLAYEQYF
TRBJ1-3 | TRBV7-2 | NA | few | TGTGCCAGCAGCTTAACAGCTGGAAACACCATATATTTT | CASSLTAGNTIYF
TRBJ2-7 | TRBV20-1 | NA | NA | TGCAGTGCTCCCGACTTATACGAGCAGTACTTC | CSAPDLYEQYF
TRBJ2-1 | TRBV30 | NA | NA | TGTGCCTGGAGCCCCCACGGTTACAATGAGCAGTTCTTC | CAWSPHGYNEQFF
TRBJ2-1 | TRBV28 | NA | NA | TGTGCCAGCAGTCTGGGACTAGGGGGCTCTAATGAGCAGTTCTTC | CASSLGLGGSNEQFF
TRBJ2-5 | TRBV20-1 | TRBD2 | NA | TGCAGTGCTAAGGGAGGGGAGACCCAGTACTTC | CSAKGGETQYF
TRBJ2-7 | TRBV28 | TRBD2 | NA | TGTGCCAGCAGCTCGGGACTAGCGTATTCCTACGAGCAGTACTTC | CASSSGLAYSYEQYF
TRBJ2-6 | TRBV21-1 | NA | NA | TGTGCCAGCCCACACAGACGGTGGGAGAGCTCTGGGGCCAACGTCCTGACTTTC | CASPHRRWESSGANVLTF